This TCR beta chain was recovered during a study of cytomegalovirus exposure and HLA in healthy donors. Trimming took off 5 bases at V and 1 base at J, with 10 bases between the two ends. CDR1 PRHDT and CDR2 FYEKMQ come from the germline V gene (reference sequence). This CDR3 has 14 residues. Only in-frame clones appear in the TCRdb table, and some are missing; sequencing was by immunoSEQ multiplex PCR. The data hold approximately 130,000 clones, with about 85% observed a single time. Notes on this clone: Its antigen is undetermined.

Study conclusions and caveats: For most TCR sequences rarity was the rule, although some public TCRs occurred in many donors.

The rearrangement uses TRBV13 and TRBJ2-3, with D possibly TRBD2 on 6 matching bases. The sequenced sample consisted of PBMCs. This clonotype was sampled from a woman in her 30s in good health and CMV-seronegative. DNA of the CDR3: TGTGCCAGCAGCAGAGGACTACGCACAGATACGCAGTATTTT. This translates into CASSRGLRTDTQYF.